A selection of T cell receptor beta chains follows, all from one sample in a study of radiotherapy plus CTLA-4 blockade in lung cancer. Using immunoSEQ multiplex PCR, the repertoire was profiled, and TCRdb retains in-frame clones only, with some absent. The table includes 20,000 or so clones, about 82% detected once. Sequenced material: peripheral blood, taken from a patient treated with radiotherapy plus ipilimumab. Every receptor here comes from a human donor with non-small cell lung cancer whose response to radiotherapy plus ipilimumab could not be evaluated. Both conserved end residues are part of each CDR3. Each record gives: clone size, J gene, V gene, D gene, CDR3 protein, CDR3 DNA. The D gene is left open where the match is weak. Only some rows state a clone size, as once, few, many or a class for expanded clones.

>-|TRBJ1-1|TRBV18|-
CAGKHGREGNTEAFF
TGTGCCGGAAAACACGGACGAGAGGGGAACACTGAAGCTTTCTTT
>-|TRBJ2-5|TRBV7-8|TRBD2
CASSFSGRTAQETQYF
TGTGCCAGCAGCTTTAGCGGGAGGACGGCACAAGAGACCCAGTACTTC
>-|TRBJ2-1|TRBV10-2|TRBD2
CASRHLSGGPYNEQFF
TGCGCCAGCAGACACCTTAGCGGGGGGCCCTACAATGAGCAGTTCTTC
>-|TRBJ2-7|TRBV21-1|-
CASSKVDRVYEQYF
TGTGCCAGCAGCAAAGTGGACAGGGTCTACGAGCAGTACTTC
>-|TRBJ1-1|TRBV28|TRBD1
CASSPSSGQGEVAFF
TGTGCCAGCAGCCCCTCCTCGGGACAGGGAGAGGTAGCTTTCTTT
>-|TRBJ2-1|TRBV5-6|TRBD2
CASSTWGLAGVLFF
TGTGCCAGCAGCACCTGGGGGCTAGCGGGAGTTCTCTTCTTC
>-|TRBJ2-7|TRBV2|-
CASSEGLRIRYEQYF
TGTGCCAGCAGTGAAGGTTTGCGAATACGGTACGAGCAGTACTTC
>-|TRBJ2-5|TRBV6-1|-
CASSLLQGVQETQYF
TGTGCCAGCAGCCTATTACAGGGCGTCCAAGAGACCCAGTACTTC
>-|TRBJ2-2|TRBV7-9|TRBD1
CASSSQGAFSTGELFF
TGTGCCAGCAGCTCACAGGGGGCCTTTAGCACCGGGGAGCTGTTTTTT
>-|TRBJ2-1|TRBV7-3|TRBD1
CASSIRDRGDEQFF
TGTGCCAGCAGCATAAGGGACAGGGGTGATGAGCAGTTCTTC
>-|TRBJ2-7|TRBV5-5|-
CASSLTGWSYEQYF
TGTGCCAGCAGCTTGACAGGGTGGTCCTACGAGCAGTACTTC
>-|TRBJ2-5|TRBV9|TRBD2
CASSPAGAPETQYF
TGTGCCAGCAGCCCGGCGGGAGCCCCAGAGACCCAGTACTTC
>-|TRBJ2-1|TRBV7-9|-
CASSLVSGVDEQFF
TGTGCCAGCAGCTTAGTTTCCGGGGTGGATGAGCAGTTCTTC
>-|TRBJ2-4|TRBV15|TRBD2
CATSREAGVGNIQYF
TGTGCCACCAGCAGAGAAGCGGGGGTAGGAAACATTCAGTACTTC
>-|TRBJ1-5|TRBV10-2|TRBD1
CASSEKRQGVNQPQHF
TGCGCCAGCAGTGAGAAGAGACAGGGAGTCAATCAGCCCCAGCATTTT
>-|TRBJ2-3|TRBV5-6|-
CASSTRRGANTDTQYF
TGTGCCAGCAGCACCCGGCGGGGAGCTAACACAGATACGCAGTATTTT
>-|TRBJ1-1|TRBV10-3|TRBD1
CAISATGTGTTEAFF
TGTGCCATCAGTGCGACCGGGACAGGGACTACTGAAGCTTTCTTT
>-|TRBJ1-1|TRBV14|-
CASSQDLNTEAFF
TGTGCCAGCAGCCAAGATCTAAACACTGAAGCTTTCTTT
>once|TRBJ2-5|TRBV9|TRBD2
CASSVVAGGPQYF
TGTGCCAGCAGCGTAGTAGCGGGGGGGCCCCAGTACTTC
>-|TRBJ2-5|TRBV4-1|TRBD2
CASSQDELAGWETQYF
TGCGCCAGCAGCCAAGATGAGCTAGCGGGATGGGAGACCCAGTACTTC
>once|TRBJ2-7|TRBV10-3|TRBD2
CAIRTSGSSTYEQYF
TGTGCCATCCGGACTAGCGGGAGTAGTACCTACGAGCAGTACTTC
>-|TRBJ2-7|TRBV14|TRBD2
CASSPVGGAETYEQYF
TGTGCCAGCAGCCCCGTCGGGGGGGCTGAAACCTACGAGCAGTACTTC
>-|TRBJ2-7|TRBV18|TRBD2
CASSPWGGVVSYEQYF
TGTGCCAGCTCACCATGGGGGGGGGTCGTCTCCTACGAGCAGTACTTC
>-|TRBJ1-2|TRBV11-2|TRBD1
CASRGIGGQDYGYTF
TGTGCCAGCAGGGGTATAGGGGGCCAGGACTATGGCTACACCTTC
>-|TRBJ1-6|TRBV19|TRBD1
CASRSTGAVNSPLHF
TGTGCCAGTAGATCGACAGGGGCTGTGAATTCACCCCTCCACTTT
>-|TRBJ2-1|TRBV13|-
CASSSDSEQFF
TGTGCCAGCAGCTCCGACAGTGAGCAGTTCTTC
>few|TRBJ2-1|TRBV19|TRBD2
CASSPLADYNEQFF
TGTGCCAGTAGTCCACTAGCGGACTACAATGAGCAGTTCTTC
>-|TRBJ1-1|TRBV7-9|TRBD1
CASSLWDRGLITEAFF
TGTGCCAGCAGCTTATGGGACAGGGGGCTCATCACTGAAGCTTTCTTT
>few|TRBJ1-6|TRBV19|TRBD1
CASSIPTGIISPLHF
TGTGCCAGTAGTATCCCGACAGGGATCATCTCACCCCTCCACTTT
>-|TRBJ1-5|TRBV6-4|-
CASSDSGDQPQHF
TGTGCCAGCAGTGACTCGGGAGACCAGCCCCAGCATTTT
>-|TRBJ2-5|TRBV7-3|-
CASSLTFGGRETQYF
TGTGCCAGCAGCTTAACGTTTGGGGGCCGGGAGACCCAGTACTTC
>-|TRBJ1-3|TRBV6-6|TRBD1
CASRMTGPGNTIYF
TGTGCCAGCAGAATGACAGGGCCTGGAAACACCATATATTTT
>-|TRBJ2-7|TRBV4-2|TRBD2
CASSQDIPSGDVYEQYF
TGTGCCAGCAGCCAAGATATCCCTAGCGGGGACGTTTACGAGCAGTACTTC
>-|TRBJ2-1|TRBV7-8|-
CASSLYGRGALNEQFF
TGTGCCAGCAGCTTATATGGCAGGGGGGCGCTGAATGAGCAGTTCTTC
>few|TRBJ2-3|TRBV6-1|-
CASSGPGQGLTQYF
TGTGCCAGCAGTGGCCCTGGGCAGGGGCTTACGCAGTATTTT
>once|TRBJ2-5|TRBV4-2|-
CASSQDQGETQYF
TGTGCCAGCAGCCAAGACCAGGGGGAGACCCAGTACTTC
>-|TRBJ2-7|TRBV5-1|-
CASSLEGSGTRITYEQYF
TGCGCCAGCAGCTTGGAAGGGTCCGGGACACGCATTACCTACGAGCAGTACTTC
>-|TRBJ2-1|TRBV7-3|TRBD2
CASSPSGLARGNEQFF
TGTGCCAGCAGCCCCTCGGGACTAGCCCGAGGGAATGAGCAGTTCTTC
>-|TRBJ1-2|TRBV11-2|TRBD1
CASSPGQGYGYTF
TGTGCCAGCAGCCCCGGACAGGGCTATGGCTACACCTTC